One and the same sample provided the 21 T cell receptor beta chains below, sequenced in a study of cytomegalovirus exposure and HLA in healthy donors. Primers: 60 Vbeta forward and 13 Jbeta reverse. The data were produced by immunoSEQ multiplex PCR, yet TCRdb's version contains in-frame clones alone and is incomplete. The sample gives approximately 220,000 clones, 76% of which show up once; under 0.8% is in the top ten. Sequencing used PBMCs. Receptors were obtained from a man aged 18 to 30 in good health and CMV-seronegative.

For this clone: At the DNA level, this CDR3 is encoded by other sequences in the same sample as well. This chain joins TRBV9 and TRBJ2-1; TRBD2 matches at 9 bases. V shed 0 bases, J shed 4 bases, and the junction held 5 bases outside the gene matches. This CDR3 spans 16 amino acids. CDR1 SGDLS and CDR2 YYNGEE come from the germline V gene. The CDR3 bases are TGTGCCAGCAGCGTAGTCGCCAGCGGGGGGTACAATGAGCAGTTCTTC. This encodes CASSVVASGGYNEQFF.

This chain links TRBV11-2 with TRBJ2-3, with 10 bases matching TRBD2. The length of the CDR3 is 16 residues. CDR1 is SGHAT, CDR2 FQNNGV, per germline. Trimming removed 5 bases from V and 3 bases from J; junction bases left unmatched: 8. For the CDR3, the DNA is TGTGCCAGCAGCCTCGGGACTAGCGACCTTACAGATACGCAGTATTTT. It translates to CASSLGTSDLTDTQYF.

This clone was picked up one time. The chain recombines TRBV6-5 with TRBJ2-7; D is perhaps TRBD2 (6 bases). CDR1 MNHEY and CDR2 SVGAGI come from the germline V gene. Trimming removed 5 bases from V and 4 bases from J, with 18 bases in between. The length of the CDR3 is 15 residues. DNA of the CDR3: TGTGCCAGCAGTGCTACCGGGACGGGAGAATACGAGCAGTACTTC. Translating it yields CASSATGTGEYEQYF.

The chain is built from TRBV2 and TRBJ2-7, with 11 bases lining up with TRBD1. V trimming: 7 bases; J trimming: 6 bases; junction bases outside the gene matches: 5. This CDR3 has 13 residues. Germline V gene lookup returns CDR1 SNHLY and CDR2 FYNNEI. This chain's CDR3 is CASMDRGLGEQYF. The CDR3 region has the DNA TGTGCCAGCATGGACAGGGGGCTTGGCGAGCAGTACTTC.

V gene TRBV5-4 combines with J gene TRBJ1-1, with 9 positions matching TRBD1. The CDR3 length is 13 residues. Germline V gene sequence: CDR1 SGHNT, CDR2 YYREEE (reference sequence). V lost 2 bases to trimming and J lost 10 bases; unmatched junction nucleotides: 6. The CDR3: CASSFQGQGAAFF. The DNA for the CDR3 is TGTGCCAGCAGCTTCCAGGGACAGGGTGCAGCTTTCTTT.

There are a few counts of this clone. CDR3 loop: CASSLGGFYNEQFF. For the CDR3, the DNA is TGTGCCAGCAGCTTAGGCGGCTTCTACAATGAGCAGTTCTTC. The rearrangement uses TRBV7-9 and TRBJ2-1, with D uncertain. The CDR3 has 14 residues. V was cut by 1 base and J by 3 bases, with 7 bases left in between. Germline values: CDR1 SEHNR, CDR2 FQNEAQ (reference sequence).

The chain's CDR3 is CASSLGTSGRDEQFF. In nucleotides, the CDR3 is TGTGCCAGCAGCCTCGGGACTAGCGGGAGAGATGAGCAGTTCTTC. This chain joins TRBV7-3 and TRBJ2-1; 14 bases are shared with TRBD2. The CDR3 length is 15 residues. Germline V gives CDR1 SGHTA, CDR2 FQGTGA. With V trimmed by 5 bases and J by 8 bases, 5 bases remained unmatched.

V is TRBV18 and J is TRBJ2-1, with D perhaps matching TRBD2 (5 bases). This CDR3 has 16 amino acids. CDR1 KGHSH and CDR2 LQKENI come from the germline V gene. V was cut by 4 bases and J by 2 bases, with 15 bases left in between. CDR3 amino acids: CASSRLSRGAYNEQFF. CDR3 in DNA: TGTGCCAGCTCACGACTTAGCCGGGGAGCCTACAATGAGCAGTTCTTC.

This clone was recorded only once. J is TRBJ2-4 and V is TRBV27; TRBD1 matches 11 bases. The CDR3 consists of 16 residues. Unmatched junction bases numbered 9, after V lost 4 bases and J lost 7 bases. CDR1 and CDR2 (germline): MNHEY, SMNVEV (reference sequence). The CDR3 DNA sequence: TGTGCCAGCAGTTCAAACCCGGGACAGGGGGTGAACATTCAGTACTTC. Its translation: CASSSNPGQGVNIQYF.

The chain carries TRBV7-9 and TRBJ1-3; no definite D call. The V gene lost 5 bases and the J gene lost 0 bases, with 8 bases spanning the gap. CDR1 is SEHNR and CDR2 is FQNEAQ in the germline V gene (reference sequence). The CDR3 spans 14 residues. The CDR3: CASSAISSGNTIYF. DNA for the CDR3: TGTGCCAGCAGCGCTATTAGCTCTGGAAACACCATATATTTT.

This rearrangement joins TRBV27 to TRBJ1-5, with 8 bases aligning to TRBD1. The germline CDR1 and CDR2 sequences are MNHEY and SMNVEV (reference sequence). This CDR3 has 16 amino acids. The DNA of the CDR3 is TGTGCTCAACAGCAGGGGGCCGCCTATAGCAATCAGCCCCAGCATTTT. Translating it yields CAQQQGAAYSNQPQHF.

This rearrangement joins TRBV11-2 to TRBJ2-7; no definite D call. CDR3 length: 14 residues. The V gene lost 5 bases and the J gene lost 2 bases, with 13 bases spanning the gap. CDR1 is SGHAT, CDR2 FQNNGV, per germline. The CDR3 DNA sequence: TGTGCCAGCAGCCAACCGACATTCACCTACGAGCAGTACTTC. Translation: CASSQPTFTYEQYF.

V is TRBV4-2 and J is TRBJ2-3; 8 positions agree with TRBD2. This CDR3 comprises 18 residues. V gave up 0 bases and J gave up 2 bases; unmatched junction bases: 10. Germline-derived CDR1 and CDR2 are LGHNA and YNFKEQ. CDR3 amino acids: CASSQDLHSGRDTDTQYF. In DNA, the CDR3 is TGTGCCAGCAGCCAAGATCTTCATTCCGGGAGGGACACAGATACGCAGTATTTT.

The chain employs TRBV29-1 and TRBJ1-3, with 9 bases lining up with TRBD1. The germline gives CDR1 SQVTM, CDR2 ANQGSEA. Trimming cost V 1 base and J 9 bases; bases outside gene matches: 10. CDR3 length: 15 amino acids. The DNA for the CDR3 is TGCAGCGTTGAAGGGGACAGGGAGGACCGAGGCACCATATATTTT. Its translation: CSVEGDREDRGTIYF.

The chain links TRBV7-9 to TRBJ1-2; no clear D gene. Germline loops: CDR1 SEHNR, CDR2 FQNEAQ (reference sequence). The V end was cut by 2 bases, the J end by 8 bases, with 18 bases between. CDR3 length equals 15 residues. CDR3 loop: CASSLLLTGTGGYTF. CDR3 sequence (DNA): TGTGCCAGCAGCTTACTCCTAACGGGAACGGGGGGCTACACCTTC.

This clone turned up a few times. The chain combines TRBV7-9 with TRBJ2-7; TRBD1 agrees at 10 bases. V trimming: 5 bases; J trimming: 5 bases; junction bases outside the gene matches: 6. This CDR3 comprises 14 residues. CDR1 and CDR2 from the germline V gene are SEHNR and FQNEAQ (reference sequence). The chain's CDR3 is CASSMWDRGDEQYF. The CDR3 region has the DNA TGTGCCAGCAGCATGTGGGACAGGGGTGACGAGCAGTACTTC.

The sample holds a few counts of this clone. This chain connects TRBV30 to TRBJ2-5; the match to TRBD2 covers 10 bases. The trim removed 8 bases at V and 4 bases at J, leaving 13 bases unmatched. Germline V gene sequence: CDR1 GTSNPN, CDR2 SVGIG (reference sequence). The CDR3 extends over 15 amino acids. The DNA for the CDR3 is TGTGCCCGCTTGGAGTGGAGCGGGAGGGGAGAGACCCAGTACTTC. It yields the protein CARLEWSGRGETQYF.

The CDR3: CASRAGDYNEQFF. The DNA of the CDR3 is TGTGCCAGCAGGGCGGGAGATTACAATGAGCAGTTCTTC. The J gene is TRBJ2-1, the V gene TRBV2; 7 nucleotides match TRBD2. V dropped 6 bases and J dropped 4; count of bases not matched to a gene: 3. Germline values: CDR1 SNHLY, CDR2 FYNNEI. The CDR3 has 13 residues. Full variable domain (outside the CDR3, taken from reference TRBV2 and TRBJ2-1): EPEVTQTPSHQVTQMGQEVILRCVPISNHLYFYWYRQILGQKVEFLVSFYNNEISEKSEIFDDQFSVERPDGSNFTLKIRSTKLEDSAMYFCASRAGDYNEQFFGPGTRLTVL.

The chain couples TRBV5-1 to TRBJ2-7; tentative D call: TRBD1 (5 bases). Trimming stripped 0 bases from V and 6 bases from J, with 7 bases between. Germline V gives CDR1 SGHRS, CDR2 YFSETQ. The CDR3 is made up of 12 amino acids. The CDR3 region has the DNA TGCGCCAGCAGCTTGGGGGGCCCCGAGCAGTACTTC. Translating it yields CASSLGGPEQYF.

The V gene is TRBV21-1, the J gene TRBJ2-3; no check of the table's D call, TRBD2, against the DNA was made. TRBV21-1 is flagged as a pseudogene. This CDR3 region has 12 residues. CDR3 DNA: TGTGCCAGCAGCAAAGGCACGGGAGAGCAGTATTTT. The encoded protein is CASSKGTGEQYF.

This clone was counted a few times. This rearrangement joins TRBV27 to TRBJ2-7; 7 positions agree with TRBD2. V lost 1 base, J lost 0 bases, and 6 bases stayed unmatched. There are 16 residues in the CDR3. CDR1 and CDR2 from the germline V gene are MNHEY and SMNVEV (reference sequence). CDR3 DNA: TGTGCCAGCAGTTTATATCCGGGAGGAATCTCCTACGAGCAGTACTTC. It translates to CASSLYPGGISYEQYF.